The 24 T cell receptor beta chains below come from one sample, sequenced in a study of blood T cell repertoires in COVID-19. Clones were read by immunoSEQ multiplex PCR, and TCRdb kept only the in-frame ones, dropping some. The table records 60,000 to 70,000 clones, roughly nine tenths of them present only once. The sample consisted of peripheral blood. The receptor set was obtained from a human donor in a cohort sampled during active COVID-19.

The genes are TRBV4-3 and TRBJ2-1; TRBD1 is a possible D gene (5 bases). V lost 0 bases and J 12 bases, leaving 21 bases between the germline ends. From germline, CDR1 is LGHNA and CDR2 YSLEER. This CDR3 comprises 16 residues. The CDR3, as DNA: TGCGCCAGCAGCCAAGAGACGGGTCCCCAGGGCAAACGGCAGTTCTTC. This encodes CASSQETGPQGKRQFF.

V usage is TRBV6-2 or TRBV6-3 and J usage is TRBJ2-5, with a tentative D call TRBD1 (6 bases). V was cut by 0 bases and J by 2 bases, with 7 bases left in between. The CDR3 is 14 amino acids. Germline-derived CDR1 and CDR2 are MNHEY and SVGEGT. CDR3 nucleotide sequence: TGTGCCAGCAGTTACTCGAGGGGGCAAGAGACCCAGTACTTC. This encodes CASSYSRGQETQYF.

This clone was seen a handful of times. The chain carries TRBV5-8 and TRBJ1-5; perhaps TRBD1 as D (5 bases). Germline V gives CDR1 SGHTS, CDR2 YDEGEE. The V end lost 1 base, the J end lost 7 bases, and 9 bases lay between the germline ends. CDR3 length: 13 residues. The CDR3 is CASSLQGRQPQHF. CDR3 nucleotide sequence: TGTGCCAGCAGCTTGCAGGGCAGACAGCCCCAGCATTTT.

V usage is TRBV19 and J usage is TRBJ1-2, with 8 nucleotides matching TRBD1. CDR3 length: 15 amino acids. Germline CDR1 is LNHDA and CDR2 is SQIVND (reference sequence). Unmatched junction bases numbered 9, after V lost 5 bases and J lost 4 bases. The CDR3 loop reads CASSSSGGAPYGYTF. CDR3 DNA: TGTGCCAGTAGTTCGTCAGGGGGCGCTCCCTATGGCTACACCTTC.

This chain connects TRBV19 to TRBJ1-2; D perhaps matches TRBD1 (6 bases). Trimming took 5 bases from V and 4 from J, leaving 14 bases between them. Germline lookup yields CDR1 LNHDA and CDR2 SQIVND (reference sequence). The CDR3 is 14 residues long. CDR3 nucleotides: TGTGCCAGTAGTCCCCGGGACAACGTCTATGGCTACACCTTC. Its translation: CASSPRDNVYGYTF.

This clone was seen a single time. This CDR3 is CASSLVQGQDSAFF. In nucleotides, the CDR3 is TGTGCCAGCAGCTTGGTTCAGGGCCAGGATTCGGCTTTCTTT. The chain uses TRBV5-4 and TRBJ1-1; possibly TRBD1 for D (5 bases). The V gene lost 0 bases and the J gene lost 11 bases, with 17 bases spanning the gap. The CDR3 runs to 14 residues. Looked up from germline, CDR1 is SGHNT and CDR2 is YYREEE (reference sequence).

The gene calls are TRBV28 and TRBJ1-1; TRBD1 agrees at 7 bases. With V trimmed by 5 bases and J by 0 bases, 15 bases remained unmatched. Per the germline V gene, CDR1 is MDHEN and CDR2 is SYDVKM. The CDR3 extends over 18 amino acids. This CDR3 reads CASSPLDRVGPVNTEAFF. CDR3 nucleotide sequence: TGTGCCAGCAGTCCTCTAGACAGGGTGGGCCCCGTGAACACTGAAGCTTTCTTT.

In DNA, the CDR3 is TGTGCCAGCAGCGTAGACAGGGGGCCAGAGACCCAGTACTTC. Protein product: CASSVDRGPETQYF. The J gene is TRBJ2-5, the V gene TRBV9; TRBD1 matches 9 bases. The trim removed 0 bases at V and 4 bases at J, leaving 1 base unmatched. CDR1 and CDR2 (germline): SGDLS, YYNGEE. The CDR3 has 14 amino acids.

This clone was seen only once. At one of its ends the junction is not consistent with the germline gene, which may arise from a read error. The chain joins TRBV10-1 to TRBJ1-2; D gene uncertain. Germline CDR1 and CDR2: WNHNN and SYGVQD (reference sequence). The length of the CDR3 is 17 residues. As DNA, the CDR3 is TGCGCCAGCACCATAAAGAGGGCCCGTCCCGGCGACTATGGCCACACCTTC. Translating it yields CASTIKRARPGDYGHTF.

In its sample, this clone was seen once. This chain joins TRBV15 and TRBJ2-7; a weak D match, TRBD1 (8 bases). V lost 6 bases and J lost 6, with 18 bases in between. This CDR3 spans 14 amino acids. CDR1 and CDR2 from the germline V gene are LNHNV and YYDKDF (reference sequence). CDR3 in amino acids: CATREGTGGGEQYF. The CDR3 bases are TGTGCCACCAGGGAGGGTACAGGGGGGGGCGAGCAGTACTTC.

This chain uses TRBV7-9 with TRBJ1-1, with a tentative D call TRBD1 (5 bases). The V end lost 5 bases, the J end lost 4 bases, and 17 bases lay between the germline ends. The CDR3 contains 15 residues. CDR1 and CDR2 from the germline V gene are SEHNR and FQNEAQ (reference sequence). Written as DNA, the CDR3 is TGTGCCAGCAGCCCCAGGCGGGGGTGGCGCACTGAAGCTTTCTTT. Amino acids: CASSPRRGWRTEAFF.

The chain is built from TRBV7-3 and TRBJ2-1; a possible D gene is TRBD1 (6 bases). Germline CDR1 is SGHTA and CDR2 is FQGTGA. CDR3 length: 16 residues. Trimming stripped 1 base from V and 7 bases from J, with 17 bases between. The CDR3 here is CASSLNPTGGRNEQFF. In DNA, the CDR3 is TGTGCCAGCAGCTTAAATCCGACTGGGGGCAGGAATGAGCAGTTCTTC. Variable domain in full (rest from reference TRBV7-3 and TRBJ2-1): GAGVSQTPSNKVTEKGKYVELRCDPISGHTALYWYRQSLGQGPEFLIYFQGTGAADDSGLPNDRFFAVRPEGSVSTLKIQRTERGDSAVYLCASSLNPTGGRNEQFFGPGTRLTVL.

This rearrangement joins TRBV12-5 to TRBJ1-1; 9 positions agree with TRBD1. The V gene end was trimmed by 5 bases and the J gene end by 8 bases; junction bases not matched to a gene: 3. The germline gives CDR1 LGHNT, CDR2 FRNRAP. CDR3 size: 12 residues. CDR3 nucleotide sequence: TGTGCTAGTGGTATGGACAGGGGAGAAGCTTTCTTT. Translation gives CASGMDRGEAFF.

CDR3 bases: TGTGCCAGCAGCTTAGGAGGACAGGTGGAGACCCAGTACTTC. Encoded protein: CASSLGGQVETQYF. The V call is TRBV7-2, the J call TRBJ2-5; 7 bases agree with TRBD1. The CDR3 extends over 14 amino acids. J was trimmed by 5 bases and V by 1 base; bases with no gene match: 4. Germline V lookup: CDR1 SGHTA, CDR2 FQGNSA.

The chain employs TRBV23-1 and TRBJ2-5, with 10 bases identical to TRBD1. TRBV23-1 is an open reading frame, and its role is uncertain. Trimming at V came to 8 bases and at J to 1 base, leaving 16 bases not matched to a gene. The CDR3 is 18 residues long. The CDR3 loop reads CASRRPGTGDPLQETQYF. In nucleotides, the CDR3 is TGCGCCAGCCGCCGACCCGGGACAGGGGATCCCCTCCAAGAGACCCAGTACTTC.

The rearrangement joins TRBV6-5 to TRBJ1-2; the match to TRBD1 covers 8 bases. CDR1 is MNHEY, CDR2 SVGAGI, per germline. This CDR3 contains 14 residues. V was clipped by 6 bases and J by 4 bases; unmatched bases: 7. CDR3 DNA sequence: TGTGCCAGCAGCCCGGACAGGGTTTTCTATGGCTACACCTTC. Translating it yields CASSPDRVFYGYTF.

The rearrangement links TRBV7-2 to TRBJ1-3; 8 nucleotides line up with TRBD1. In germline, CDR1 is SGHTA, CDR2 FQGNSA. This CDR3 region has 17 residues. The V gene end was trimmed by 2 bases and the J gene end by 4 bases; junction bases not matched to a gene: 10. The CDR3, as DNA: TGTGCCAGCAGCTTATCTAGGACAGGGCGCTCCGGAAACACCATATATTTT. The encoded protein is CASSLSRTGRSGNTIYF.

The chain links TRBV28 to TRBJ1-3; D not certain. From germline, CDR1 is MDHEN and CDR2 SYDVKM. Trimming pared 3 bases from V and 3 bases from J, leaving 15 bases between. The CDR3 extends over 16 amino acids. The CDR3 sequence: CASSFEGRNFGNTIYF. The CDR3 DNA reads as TGTGCCAGCAGTTTCGAGGGCAGAAATTTTGGAAACACCATATATTTT.

This chain uses TRBV7-2 with TRBJ2-5; unclear D gene. The germline gives CDR1 SGHTA, CDR2 FQGNSA. The CDR3 totals 13 residues. Trimming removed 5 bases from V and 4 bases from J, with 11 bases in between. The CDR3 region has the DNA TGTGCCAGCAGCCCACTACGGGTAGAGACCCAGTACTTC. Amino acids: CASSPLRVETQYF.

In its sample, this clone was seen a few times. This sequence joins TRBV27 and TRBJ1-2, with TRBD1 matching over 10 bases. The CDR3 is 14 residues long. Germline CDR1 reads MNHEY; CDR2 reads SMNVEV (reference sequence). V dropped 6 bases and J dropped 5; count of bases not matched to a gene: 6. CDR3 sequence: CASSYAGQGYGYTF. Written as DNA, the CDR3 is TGTGCCAGCAGCTATGCGGGACAGGGGTATGGCTACACCTTC.

The rearrangement joins TRBV5-1 to TRBJ2-5, with 10 bases lining up with TRBD2. This CDR3 spans 16 amino acids. V shed 3 bases and J 4 bases; nucleotides not matched to a gene: 9. Germline loops: CDR1 SGHRS, CDR2 YFSETQ. The DNA of the CDR3 is TGCGCCAGCAGCTCCCGAGGAGCGGGAGGGGGAGAGACCCAGTACTTC. It translates to CASSSRGAGGGETQYF.

The chain uses TRBV4-3 and TRBJ2-2; TRBD2 might be the D (7 bases). CDR1 and CDR2 from the germline V gene are LGHNA and YSLEER. The CDR3 has 16 residues. V lost 3 bases and J 5 bases, leaving 16 bases between the germline ends. The chain's CDR3 is CASSQVRGAATGELFF. Here the CDR3 DNA reads TGCGCCAGCAGCCAGGTTCGGGGGGCTGCGACCGGGGAGCTGTTTTTT.

The count of this clone is one. The chain uses TRBV2 and TRBJ1-4; a weak D match, TRBD1 (6 bases). Germline lookup yields CDR1 SNHLY and CDR2 FYNNEI. The CDR3 runs 13 residues. V lost 7 bases to trimming and J lost 10 bases, with 16 bases between them. CDR3 protein: CASNRDEGGKLFF. For the CDR3, the DNA is TGTGCCAGCAACAGGGACGAGGGCGGAAAACTGTTTTTT.

The rearrangement links TRBV9 to TRBJ1-1, with D hard to call. Deletions cut 3 bases from V and 11 bases from J, with 14 bases between. CDR3 size: 12 residues. Germline values: CDR1 SGDLS, CDR2 YYNGEE. CDR3 in amino acids: CASSGTGYRAFF. The CDR3 nucleotides read TGTGCCAGCAGCGGCACCGGGTATAGGGCTTTCTTT.